The next 7 T cell receptor beta chains were all read from a single sample in a study of T cell responses to AZD1222 COVID-19 vaccine. Sequenced by immunoSEQ multiplex PCR; TCRdb stores in-frame clones only, minus some. The data show approximately 80,000 clones, about 87% seen once. This sample comprised peripheral blood, obtained on day 0 of AZD1222 vaccination. Source of these receptors: an adult in good health.

The genes are TRBV6-4 and TRBJ2-3; 10 bases match TRBD1. The CDR3 is 16 amino acids. The ends lost 5 bases at V and 0 bases at J; junction bases unmatched: 5. Germline V gene sequence: CDR1 MRHNA, CDR2 SNTAGT. This CDR3 is CASSPTGGDSTDTQYF. In DNA, the CDR3 is TGTGCCAGCAGTCCGACAGGGGGCGATAGCACAGATACGCAGTATTTT.

This chain links TRBV4-3 with TRBJ2-6; unclear D gene. The CDR3 consists of 18 residues. V was clipped by 0 bases and J by 1 base, with 13 bases between them. Per germline, CDR1 LGHNA and CDR2 YSLEER. CDR3 sequence: CASSQDTLAVSGANVLTF. CDR3 nucleotide sequence: TGCGCCAGCAGCCAAGATACTCTTGCAGTATCTGGGGCCAACGTCCTGACTTTC.

This clone was found once. V is TRBV6-6 and J is TRBJ1-2, with unresolved D. Germline CDR1 is MNHNY and CDR2 is SVGAGI (reference sequence). The V end lost 0 bases, the J end lost 8 bases, and 13 bases lay between the germline ends. This CDR3 region has 14 residues. CDR3 loop: CASSYSGPEAGYTF. Written as DNA, the CDR3 is TGTGCCAGCAGTTACTCCGGGCCTGAGGCGGGCTACACCTTC.

The rearrangement links TRBV3-1 (or the pseudogene TRBV3-2) to TRBJ1-2; D ambiguous. The V and J ends lost 1 base and 8 bases respectively, with 8 bases between them. CDR3 length: 12 amino acids. The germline V gene encodes CDR1 LGHDT and CDR2 YNNKEL (reference sequence). Written as DNA, the CDR3 is TGTGCCAGCAGCCAAGTCGGGAGGGGCTACACCTTC. It specifies CASSQVGRGYTF.

The rearrangement uses TRBV5-1 and TRBJ1-4; D is ambiguous. From germline, CDR1 is SGHRS and CDR2 YFSETQ. CDR3 length: 14 amino acids. V dropped 0 bases and J dropped 4 bases, with 7 bases sitting between them. The DNA for the CDR3 is TGCGCCAGCAGCTTGGGAAGTAATAATGAAAAACTGTTTTTT. This sequence encodes CASSLGSNNEKLFF.

The chain joins TRBV25-1 to TRBJ2-2; TRBD1 matches 9 bases. Unmatched junction bases numbered 5, after V lost 5 bases and J lost 4 bases. This CDR3 spans 15 amino acids. CDR1 and CDR2 from the germline V gene are MGHDK and SYGVNS. CDR3 nucleotide sequence: TGTGCCAGCAGTTTGGGACAGGGACTCACCGGGGAGCTGTTTTTT. This encodes CASSLGQGLTGELFF.

This clone was seen only once. This chain links TRBV5-6 with TRBJ1-2; D unresolved. The CDR3 has 14 residues. V was clipped by 1 base and J by 4 bases, with 11 bases between them. In germline, CDR1 is SGHDT, CDR2 YYEEEE. DNA of the CDR3: TGTGCCAGCAGCTTGCGGGCAGGTGTCTATGGCTACACCTTC. As protein: CASSLRAGVYGYTF.